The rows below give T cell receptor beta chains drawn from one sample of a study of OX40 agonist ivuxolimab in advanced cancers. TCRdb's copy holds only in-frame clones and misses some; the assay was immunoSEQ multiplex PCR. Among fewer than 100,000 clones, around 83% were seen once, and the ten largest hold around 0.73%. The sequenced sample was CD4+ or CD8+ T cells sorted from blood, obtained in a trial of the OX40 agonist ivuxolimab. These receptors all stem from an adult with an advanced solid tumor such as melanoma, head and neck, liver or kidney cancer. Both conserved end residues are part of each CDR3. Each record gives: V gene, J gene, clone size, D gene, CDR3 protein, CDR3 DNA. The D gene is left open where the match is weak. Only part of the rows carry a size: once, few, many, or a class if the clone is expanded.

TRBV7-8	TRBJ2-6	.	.	CASSLEAPRANVLTF	TGTGCCAGCAGCTTAGAGGCCCCACGGGCCAACGTCCTGACTTTC
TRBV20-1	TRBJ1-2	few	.	CSADRGYTF	TGCAGTGCGGACCGTGGCTACACCTTC
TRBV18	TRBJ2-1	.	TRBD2	CASLTVGLAGDSYNEQFF	TGTGCCAGCCTTACCGTTGGACTAGCGGGGGACTCCTACAATGAGCAGTTCTTC
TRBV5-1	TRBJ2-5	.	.	CASSSGPTGEGETQYF	TGCGCCAGCAGCTCCGGGCCGACAGGGGAGGGAGAGACCCAGTACTTC
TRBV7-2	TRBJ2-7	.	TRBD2	CASSLGIAGRILGEQYF	TGTGCCAGCAGCTTAGGAATAGCGGGCCGGATTTTGGGCGAGCAGTACTTC
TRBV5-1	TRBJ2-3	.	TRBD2	CASSTGLAGSTDTQYF	TGCGCCAGCAGCACGGGACTAGCGGGATCCACAGATACGCAGTATTTT
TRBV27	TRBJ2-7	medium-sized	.	CASSFWDFLLHGKGDSYEQYF	TGTGCCAGCAGTTTTTGGGACTTTCTCCTACACGGGAAGGGAGACTCCTACGAGCAGTACTTC
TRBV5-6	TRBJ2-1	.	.	CASSLVGQSYNEQFF	TGTGCCAGCAGCTTGGTCGGACAGAGCTACAATGAGCAGTTCTTC
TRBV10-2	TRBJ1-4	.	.	CASSDSGANEKLFF	TGCGCCAGCAGTGACTCTGGAGCTAATGAAAAACTGTTTTTT
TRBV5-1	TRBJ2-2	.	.	CASSLDGDTGELFF	TGCGCCAGCAGCTTGGATGGGGACACCGGGGAGCTGTTTTTT
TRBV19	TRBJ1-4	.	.	CASSHRTTTNEKLFF	TGTGCCAGTAGTCACAGGACGACAACTAATGAAAAACTGTTTTTT
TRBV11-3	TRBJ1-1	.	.	CASSFYDSGTEAFF	TGTGCCAGCAGCTTCTATGACTCGGGGACTGAAGCTTTCTTT
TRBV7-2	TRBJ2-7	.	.	CASSAGLYEQYF	TGTGCCAGCAGCGCGGGGCTTTACGAGCAGTACTTC
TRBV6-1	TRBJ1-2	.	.	CASSKLGFYGYTF	TGTGCCAGCAGCAAACTGGGGTTCTATGGCTACACCTTC
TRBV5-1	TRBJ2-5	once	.	CASSPAVGAEETQYF	TGCGCCAGCAGCCCGGCGGTGGGGGCGGAAGAGACCCAGTACTTC
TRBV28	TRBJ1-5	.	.	CASSTKRQPQHF	TGTGCCAGCAGTACAAAACGTCAGCCCCAGCATTTT
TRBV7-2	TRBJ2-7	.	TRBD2	CASSLAGLAGGEQYF	TGTGCCAGCAGCTTAGCGGGACTAGCGGGAGGGGAGCAGTACTTC
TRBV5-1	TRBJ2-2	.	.	CASTVLPMMSTGELFF	TGCGCCAGCACCGTCCTTCCGATGATGAGCACCGGGGAGCTGTTTTTT
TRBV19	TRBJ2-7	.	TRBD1	CASSVGQGAEEQYF	TGTGCCAGTAGTGTCGGACAGGGGGCTGAAGAGCAGTACTTC
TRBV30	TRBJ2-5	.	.	CAWSASKETQYF	TGTGCCTGGAGTGCCTCTAAAGAGACCCAGTACTTC
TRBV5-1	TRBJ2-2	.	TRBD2	CASSETSGGSNTGELFF	TGCGCCAGCAGCGAGACTAGCGGGGGTTCCAACACCGGGGAGCTGTTTTTT
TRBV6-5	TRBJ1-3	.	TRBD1	CASRTGSGNTIYF	TGTGCCAGCCGGACAGGGTCTGGAAACACCATATATTTT
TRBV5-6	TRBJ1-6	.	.	CASSSIRTLSDNSPLHF	TGTGCCAGCAGCTCGATCCGGACCTTATCCGATAATTCACCCCTCCACTTT
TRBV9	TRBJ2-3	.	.	CASSVGPLVNTDTQYF	TGTGCCAGCAGCGTAGGACCGCTTGTTAACACAGATACGCAGTATTTT
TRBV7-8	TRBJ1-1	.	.	CASSFRGIGVRNTEAFF	TGTGCCAGCAGCTTTAGAGGGATAGGAGTCAGGAACACTGAAGCTTTCTTT
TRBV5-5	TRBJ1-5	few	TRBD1	CASSYDLQGWQPQHF	TGTGCCAGCAGCTATGACCTACAGGGGTGGCAGCCCCAGCATTTT
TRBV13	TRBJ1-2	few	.	CASSRDRSIGYTF	TGTGCCAGCAGCCGCGACAGGTCTATCGGCTACACCTTC
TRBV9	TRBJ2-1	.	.	CASSVMEGDEQFF	TGTGCCAGCAGCGTAATGGAAGGGGATGAGCAGTTCTTC
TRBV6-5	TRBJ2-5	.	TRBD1	CASRLLQGGKEAQYF	TGTGCCAGCAGACTCCTACAGGGGGGAAAAGAGGCCCAGTACTTC
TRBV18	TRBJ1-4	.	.	CASSPGTANEKLFF	TGTGCCAGCTCACCCGGGACGGCTAATGAAAAACTGTTTTTT
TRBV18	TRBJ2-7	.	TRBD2	CASSATSGASYEQYF	TGTGCCAGCTCGGCGACTAGCGGGGCCTCCTACGAGCAGTACTTC
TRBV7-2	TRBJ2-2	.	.	CASSPLSRGTGELFF	TGTGCCAGCAGCCCCCTCTCTCGGGGCACCGGGGAGCTGTTTTTT
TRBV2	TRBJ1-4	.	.	CASSIANEKLFF	TGTGCCTCGTCGATAGCTAATGAAAAACTGTTTTTT
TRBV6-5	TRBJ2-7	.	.	CASSYGPGGYEQYF	TGTGCCAGCAGTTACGGCCCCGGCGGGTACGAGCAGTACTTC
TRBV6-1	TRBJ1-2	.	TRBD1	CASSVEGAYGYTF	TGTGCCAGCAGTGTGGAGGGGGCCTATGGCTACACCTTC
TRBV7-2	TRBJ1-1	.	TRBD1	CASSPGQADAEAFF	TGTGCCAGCAGCCCGGGACAGGCCGATGCTGAAGCTTTCTTT
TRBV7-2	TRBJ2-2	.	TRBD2	CASSYGLAANTGELFF	TGTGCCAGCAGCTACGGACTAGCGGCGAACACCGGGGAGCTGTTTTTT